This entry describes one T cell receptor (beta chain). The data derive from a study of blood T cell repertoires in COVID-19. Some clones are missing from TCRdb's copy, which holds only in-frame ones; the method was immunoSEQ multiplex PCR. The top ten clones hold 1.5% to 2% of a sample with about 480,000 clones, around 89% of them seen once. From germline, CDR1 is LNHDA and CDR2 SQIVND (reference sequence). Trimming shortened V by 7 bases and J by 0 bases, and 18 bases separated the two germline ends. This CDR3 comprises 16 residues. This chain uses TRBV19 with TRBJ1-1, with D maybe TRBD1 (5 bases). This clonotype originated in a woman in her thirties or forties who had recovered from COVID-19. The sample comprised PBMCs or T cells enriched from blood (not recorded which). The CDR3 bases are TGTGCCAGTAACGTGGACGGGGGGACCTTGAACACTGAAGCTTTCTTT. Protein product: CASNVDGGTLNTEAFF. The full variable domain, with the rest looked up from reference TRBV19 and TRBJ1-1, is DGGITQSPKYLFRKEGQNVTLSCEQNLNHDAMYWYRQDPGQGLRLIYYSQIVNDFQKGDIAEGYSVSREKKESFPLTVTSAQKNPTAFYLCASNVDGGTLNTEAFFGQGTRLTVV.